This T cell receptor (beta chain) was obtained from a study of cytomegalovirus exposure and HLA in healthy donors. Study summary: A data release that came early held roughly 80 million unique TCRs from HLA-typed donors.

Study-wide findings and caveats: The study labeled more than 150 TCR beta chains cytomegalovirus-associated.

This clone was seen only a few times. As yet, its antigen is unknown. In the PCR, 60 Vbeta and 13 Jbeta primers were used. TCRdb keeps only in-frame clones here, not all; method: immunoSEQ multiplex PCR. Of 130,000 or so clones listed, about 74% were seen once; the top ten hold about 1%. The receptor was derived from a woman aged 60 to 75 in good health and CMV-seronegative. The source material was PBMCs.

The CDR3, as DNA: TGTGCCAGCAGTTGGGGGGGATGGTCCTACGAGCAGTACTTC. It specifies CASSWGGWSYEQYF. The chain joins TRBV28 to TRBJ2-7; 7 nucleotides align to TRBD2. Germline V CDR1 and CDR2: MDHEN, SYDVKM. The CDR3 sequence is 14 residues long. With 4 bases clipped from V and 1 base from J, the junction kept 4 bases outside the gene matches.